This T cell receptor (beta chain) was captured in a study of blood T cell repertoires in COVID-19. Assay: immunoSEQ multiplex PCR; the TCRdb copy retains only in-frame clones and omits some. The data show roughly 350,000 clones, approximately 89% seen once. The length of the CDR3 is 15 residues. Trimming cost V 2 bases and J 3 bases; bases outside gene matches: 4. Germline CDR1 and CDR2: SGHNT and YYREEE (reference sequence). The V gene is TRBV5-4, the J gene TRBJ1-1, with TRBD1 identical over 10 bases. The receptor was isolated from a woman in her twenties or thirties with COVID-19, enrolled during active disease. The sample taken for sequencing was peripheral blood. Here the CDR3 DNA reads TGTGCCAGCAGCTTTCCGGGACAGGGGTACACTGAAGCTTTCTTT. This translates into CASSFPGQGYTEAFF. Filled out from reference TRBV5-4 and TRBJ1-1, the complete variable domain reads ETGVTQSPTHLIKTRGQQVTLRCSSQSGHNTVSWYQQALGQGPQFIFQYYREEENGRGNFPPRFSGLQFPNYSSELNVNALELDDSALYLCASSFPGQGYTEAFFGQGTRLTVV.